A single sample is the source of the 17 T cell receptor beta chains below, sequenced in a study of OX40 agonist ivuxolimab in advanced cancers. TCRdb's copy holds only in-frame clones and misses some; the assay was immunoSEQ multiplex PCR. Of around 63,000 clones detected, around 79% appear once; the ten largest clones hold 11%. Sequenced here: CD4+ or CD8+ T cells sorted from blood, sampled in a trial of the OX40 agonist ivuxolimab. All receptors derive from an adult with an advanced solid tumor such as melanoma, head and neck, liver or kidney cancer.

This sequence joins TRBV13 and TRBJ2-7; 8 positions match TRBD1. Germline CDR1 reads PRHDT; CDR2 reads FYEKMQ (reference sequence). With V trimmed by 4 bases and J by 3 bases, 5 bases remained unmatched. The CDR3 runs to 14 residues. The CDR3 DNA is TGTGCCAGCAGCTACCGGGACAGGATCTACGAGCAGTACTTC. Encoded protein: CASSYRDRIYEQYF.

The genes are TRBV28 and TRBJ1-1; a possible D gene is TRBD1 (6 bases). This CDR3 has 19 residues. CDR1 and CDR2 from the germline V gene are MDHEN and SYDVKM. Trimming took off 6 bases at V and 4 bases at J, with 30 bases between the two ends. The CDR3 sequence: CASSLGLTGGNTLGTEAFF. Written as DNA, the CDR3 is TGTGCCAGCAGCCTTGGGCTGACAGGTGGTAACACGCTGGGCACTGAAGCTTTCTTT.

By proportion, this clone is medium-sized. Other DNA sequences in this sample translate to the same CDR3. J is TRBJ1-3 and V is TRBV2; 7 bases are a match to TRBD1. V trimming: 6 bases; J trimming: 2 bases; junction bases outside the gene matches: 4. Germline V gene data show CDR1 as SNHLY and CDR2 as FYNNEI. This CDR3 has 14 amino acids. The DNA for the CDR3 is TGTGCCAGCAGAGAGGGACAGACTGGAAACACCATATATTTT. Residues: CASREGQTGNTIYF. Full variable domain (rest looked up from reference TRBV2 and TRBJ1-3): EPEVTQTPSHQVTQMGQEVILRCVPISNHLYFYWYRQILGQKVEFLVSFYNNEISEKSEIFDDQFSVERPDGSNFTLKIRSTKLEDSAMYFCASREGQTGNTIYFGEGSWLTVV.

This clone appeared a few times. V is TRBV4-3 and J is TRBJ2-1, with D perhaps TRBD2 (6 bases). The CDR3 is 15 residues long. Per germline, CDR1 LGHNA and CDR2 YSLEER. The V end was cut by 1 base, the J end by 3 bases, with 10 bases between. The CDR3 DNA reads TGCGCCAGCAGCCAAGCTTCTAGCGACTACAATGAGCAGTTCTTC. Translated: CASSQASSDYNEQFF.

The rearrangement uses TRBV15 and TRBJ2-7; D gene uncertain. The CDR3 has 13 amino acids. The V end lost 6 bases, the J end lost 4 bases, and 13 bases lay between the germline ends. Germline CDR1 reads LNHNV; CDR2 reads YYDKDF (reference sequence). For the CDR3, the DNA is TGTGCCACCAGACGAGACCCGTCTTACGAGCAGTACTTC. Translating gives CATRRDPSYEQYF. The whole variable domain, remainder taken from reference TRBV15 and TRBJ2-7, is DAMVIQNPRYQVTQFGKPVTLSCSQTLNHNVMYWYQQKSSQAPKLLFHYYDKDFNNEADTPDNFQSRRPNTSFCFLDIRSPGLGDTAMYLCATRRDPSYEQYFGPGTRLTVT.

In DNA form, the CDR3 reads TGCAGCGTTGGGGACCCTGGTGGCTACACCTTC. It codes for CSVGDPGGYTF. The genes are TRBV29-1 and TRBJ1-2; weak D call: TRBD1 (5 bases). V was trimmed by 4 bases and J by 7 bases, leaving 10 bases between them. Germline CDR1 reads SQVTM; CDR2 reads ANQGSEA. The CDR3 loop spans 11 amino acids. Using reference TRBV29-1 and TRBJ1-2 for the parts outside the CDR3, the full variable domain is SAVISQKPSRDICQRGTSLTIQCQVDSQVTMMFWYRQQPGQSLTLIATANQGSEATYESGFVIDKFPISRPNLTFSTLTVSNMSPEDSSIYLCSVGDPGGYTFGSGTRLTVV.

This chain links TRBV7-8 with TRBJ2-2; D is tentatively TRBD1 or TRBD2 (5 bases each). Looked up from germline, CDR1 is SGHVS and CDR2 is FQNEAQ. This CDR3 has 19 residues. Trimming removed 1 base from V and 1 base from J, with 19 bases in between. CDR3 in DNA: TGTGCCAGCAGCTTAGTCGGGGCCAGCAAGGCTAAGAACACCGGGGAGCTGTTTTTT. This codes for CASSLVGASKAKNTGELFF.

The chain recombines TRBV10-3 with TRBJ2-2; 9 bases match TRBD2. Per germline, CDR1 ENHRY and CDR2 SYGVKD. The CDR3 totals 16 residues. V lost 4 bases and J lost 4; bases outside the gene matches: 7. CDR3 sequence: CAISGTSARVTGELFF. CDR3 in DNA: TGTGCCATCAGTGGGACTAGCGCTCGGGTCACCGGGGAGCTGTTTTTT.

The chain joins TRBV30 to TRBJ1-2, with 9 bases aligning to TRBD1. The CDR3 is 15 amino acids. The junction had 12 bases not matched to a gene; V was cut back by 3 bases and J by 7 bases. CDR1 is GTSNPN and CDR2 is SVGIG in the germline V gene (reference sequence). The chain's CDR3 is CAWRNRGRVGGGYTF. Here the CDR3 DNA reads TGTGCCTGGAGGAACAGGGGGCGCGTGGGTGGTGGCTACACCTTC.

The gene calls are TRBV28 and TRBJ1-3, with 8 bases aligning to TRBD1. Germline V gene sequence: CDR1 MDHEN, CDR2 SYDVKM. The CDR3 covers 15 residues. With 3 bases clipped from V and 4 bases from J, the junction kept 5 bases outside the gene matches. CDR3 DNA: TGTGCCAGCAGTTTGATTGGACAGGGAGGAAACACCATATATTTT. This codes for CASSLIGQGGNTIYF.

The chain uses TRBV6-6 and TRBJ2-3; weak D call: TRBD2 (6 bases). Germline loops: CDR1 MNHNY, CDR2 SVGAGI (reference sequence). V lost 4 bases, J lost 5 bases, and 16 bases lay in between. CDR3 length equals 15 residues. The CDR3 coding sequence is TGTGCCAGCAGTTTGACTAGGTCCCCCGGAGATACGCAGTATTTT. It is translated as CASSLTRSPGDTQYF.

The chain is built from TRBV27 and TRBJ2-5; D remains unclear. The germline V gene encodes CDR1 MNHEY and CDR2 SMNVEV (reference sequence). Trimming removed 8 bases from V and 9 bases from J, with 13 bases in between. This CDR3 has 11 residues. The CDR3 loop is CASLKGEAQYF. The CDR3 DNA follows: TGTGCCAGCCTAAAGGGTGAAGCCCAGTACTTC.

A remark on this clone: In the same sample, other DNA sequences code for this CDR3. The chain is built from TRBV4-1 and TRBJ2-7; the match to TRBD1 covers 10 bases. The germline V gene has CDR1 MGHRA and CDR2 YSYEKL. Trimming cost V 3 bases and J 2 bases; bases outside gene matches: 4. The CDR3 spans 15 residues. The chain's CDR3 is CASSQAGTGAYEQYF. The CDR3 DNA reads as TGCGCCAGCAGCCAGGCCGGGACAGGGGCCTACGAGCAGTACTTC.

This clone has a count of ten or more. V usage is TRBV14 and J usage is TRBJ2-5, with TRBD2 identical over 10 bases. The CDR3 length is 15 residues. CDR1 is SGHDN and CDR2 is FVKESK in the germline V gene. The V and J ends lost 4 bases and 5 bases, in that order; junction bases with no gene match: 7. Here the CDR3 DNA reads TGTGCCAGCAGCCCCCTAGCGGGAGTCGCTGAGACCCAGTACTTC. Translation gives CASSPLAGVAETQYF.

The chain combines TRBV7-2 with TRBJ1-3; 7 nucleotides agree with TRBD1. CDR3 length: 17 amino acids. V was clipped by 1 base and J by 4 bases; unmatched bases: 10. The germline V gene encodes CDR1 SGHTA and CDR2 FQGNSA. The CDR3 spells CASSLEPGYRGGNTIYF. The CDR3 coding sequence is TGTGCCAGCAGCTTAGAACCCGGGTACAGGGGAGGAAACACCATATATTTT. The variable domain in full, with the rest retrieved from reference TRBV7-2 and TRBJ1-3, is GAGVSQSPSNKVTEKGKDVELRCDPISGHTALYWYRQSLGQGLEFLIYFQGNSAPDKSGLPSDRFSAERTGGSVSTLTIQRTQQEDSAVYLCASSLEPGYRGGNTIYFGEGSWLTVV.

This chain joins TRBV19 and TRBJ2-1; 10 bases match TRBD1. Germline assignment: CDR1 LNHDA and CDR2 SQIVND (reference sequence). Trimming removed 3 bases from V and 1 base from J; junction bases left unmatched: 12. The CDR3 runs 19 residues. CDR3 in amino acids: CASSMAGTGAIWSYNEQFF. The CDR3 nucleotides are TGTGCCAGTAGTATGGCTGGGACAGGGGCGATATGGTCCTACAATGAGCAGTTCTTC.

The CDR3 DNA reads TGTGCCAGCAGCCCTGGGCAGGTCGAGCAGTACTTC. This encodes CASSPGQVEQYF. This chain joins TRBV27 and TRBJ2-7; D is unclear. The length of the CDR3 is 12 residues. The V gene lost 6 bases and the J gene lost 6 bases, with 12 bases spanning the gap. Germline loops: CDR1 MNHEY, CDR2 SMNVEV (reference sequence).